The 15 T cell receptor beta chains listed next were all sequenced from one sample in a study of T cells in Graves' hyperthyroidism and ophthalmopathy. Amplification of TCR beta CDR3 regions was performed using RNA transcripts as template. Initially, a first-round RT-PCR of the TCR CDR3 employed the HTBI primer set. MiXCR, applied by TCRdb to the multiplex PCR reads, yields one record per CDR3 protein. The data contain hundreds of thousands of distinct CDR3 sequences, 38% of them seen just once; the ten biggest clones take up approximately 8.7%. The sequenced sample consisted of blood. These receptors were collected from a man aged 18 to 35 with Graves' hyperthyroidism.

This clonotype was recorded a few times. This sequence joins TRBV7-9 and TRBJ2-2; D perhaps matches TRBD1 (6 bases). The germline V gene has CDR1 SEHNR and CDR2 FQNEAQ (reference sequence). CDR3 length: 15 amino acids. V was trimmed by 6 bases and J by 3 bases, leaving 14 bases between them. CDR3 bases: TGTGCCAGCAGTTCAGGGGAGAGGGACACCGGGGAGCTGTTTTTT. This translates into CASSSGERDTGELFF.

The DNA of the CDR3 is TGTGCCAGTAGTATCTCTGGGGGACAGGGAGCTTACACTGAAGCTTTCTTT. This sequence encodes CASSISGGQGAYTEAFF. The chain joins TRBV19 to TRBJ1-1; 9 bases match TRBD1. The CDR3 is 17 residues long. CDR1 and CDR2 (germline): LNHDA, SQIVND (reference sequence). V trimming: 3 bases; J trimming: 3 bases; junction bases outside the gene matches: 11.

This clonotype has just a few counts. The chain combines TRBV11-2 with TRBJ1-1, with D unresolved. The germline V and J ends were trimmed by 5 bases and 1 base, with 11 bases remaining between them. CDR1 is SGHAT and CDR2 is FQNNGV in the germline V gene. This CDR3 is built from 14 residues. This chain's CDR3 is CASSAWAGNTEAFF. The CDR3, as DNA: TGTGCCAGCAGCGCTTGGGCGGGGAACACTGAAGCTTTCTTT.

This chain links TRBV6-5 with TRBJ1-3; 8 nucleotides line up with TRBD1. Germline V gives CDR1 MNHEY, CDR2 SVGAGI. The CDR3 is 18 amino acids. Trimming cost V 0 bases and J 11 bases; bases outside gene matches: 18. In DNA, the CDR3 is TGTGCCAGCAGTTACTCCCAGTTCGGGCAGGGGGCAGTCGGCGCCATATATTTT. Translated: CASSYSQFGQGAVGAIYF.

The chain links TRBV7-3 to TRBJ1-6; D ambiguous. Germline loops: CDR1 SGHTA, CDR2 FQGTGA. The CDR3 totals 16 residues. Trimming pared 8 bases from V and 2 bases from J, leaving 16 bases between. CDR3 sequence: CASPGFGVTYNSPLHF. The DNA of the CDR3 is TGTGCCAGCCCCGGTTTTGGTGTCACCTATAATTCACCCCTCCACTTT. Full variable domain (remainder filled in from reference TRBV7-3 and TRBJ1-6): GAGVSQTPSNKVTEKGKYVELRCDPISGHTALYWYRQSLGQGPEFLIYFQGTGAADDSGLPNDRFFAVRPEGSVSTLKIQRTERGDSAVYLCASPGFGVTYNSPLHFGNGTRLTVT.

In its sample, this clonotype was seen a few times. The V call is TRBV12-3 or TRBV12-4, the J call TRBJ1-5, with TRBD1 matching over 9 bases. J gave up 6 bases and V 7 bases, and 7 bases lay outside the gene matches. This CDR3 contains 14 residues. CDR3 bases: TGTGCCAGCACCCTACAGGGGGCAGGTCAGCCCCAGCATTTT. Its translation: CASTLQGAGQPQHF.

V gene TRBV9 combines with J gene TRBJ1-4; D remains unclear. Per the germline V gene, CDR1 is SGDLS and CDR2 is YYNGEE. The CDR3 spans 14 residues. Trimming removed 5 bases from V and 8 bases from J, with 16 bases in between. The CDR3 DNA reads TGTGCCAGCAGTTTAGGGCAGTGGAACGAAAAACTGTTTTTT. It is translated as CASSLGQWNEKLFF.

The chain combines TRBV25-1 with TRBJ2-7; D unresolved. The germline V gene has CDR1 MGHDK and CDR2 SYGVNS. The CDR3 loop spans 11 amino acids. The V and J ends lost 9 bases and 0 bases respectively, with 6 bases between them. This CDR3 reads CASVSSYEQYF. The CDR3 DNA reads as TGTGCCAGTGTTAGCTCCTACGAGCAGTACTTC.

The chain carries TRBV10-3 and TRBJ1-2, with D possibly TRBD1 on 6 matching bases. The CDR3 extends over 15 amino acids. In germline, CDR1 is ENHRY, CDR2 SYGVKD. Between the trimmed V and J ends, which lost 3 bases and 5 bases, there was a span of 16 bases. CDR3 coding DNA: TGTGCCATCAGTGATGGGGGCCGTTTTGGGTATGGCTACACCTTC. It specifies CAISDGGRFGYGYTF.

This clonotype was picked up many times. The chain couples TRBV7-2 to TRBJ2-7; D gene unclear. V was pared by 2 bases and J by 5 bases, with 7 bases between. The CDR3 is 12 residues long. Germline CDR1 is SGHTA and CDR2 is FQGNSA. CDR3 nucleotide sequence: TGTGCCAGCAGCTTATGGCGACACGAGCAGTACTTC. Encoded protein: CASSLWRHEQYF.

Worth noting for this clonotype: This sequence may be a read error, since a much larger clone differs from it by one base. The chain has TRBV24-1 and TRBJ1-1; 9 nucleotides line up with TRBD1. This CDR3 is 14 amino acids long. The germline CDR1 and CDR2 sequences are KGHDR and SFDVKD. CDR3 sequence: CPSSPLRDRAEAFF. DNA of the CDR3: TGTCCCAGCAGCCCCCTCCGGGACAGGGCTGAAGCTTTCTTT.

The rearrangement joins TRBV6-5 to TRBJ1-1, with D uncertain. V was trimmed by 4 bases and J by 5 bases, leaving 17 bases between them. This CDR3 is 15 amino acids long. Germline CDR1 reads MNHEY; CDR2 reads SVGAGI. CDR3 in DNA: TGTGCCAGCAGTTCACAGCCGACCCCCGGGACTGAAGCTTTCTTT. Translating it yields CASSSQPTPGTEAFF.

In nucleotides, the CDR3 is TGTGCCAGCAGCGGACAGATTAACTATGGCTACACCTTC. It is translated as CASSGQINYGYTF. This chain uses TRBV5-5 with TRBJ1-2, with D maybe TRBD1 (6 bases). CDR1 SGHKS and CDR2 YYEKEE come from the germline V gene (reference sequence). The V end lost 4 bases, the J end lost 1 base, and 8 bases lay between the germline ends. The CDR3 totals 13 residues.

Ten or more counts support this clonotype. This sequence joins TRBV20-1 and TRBJ2-5; no clear D gene. V was pared by 3 bases and J by 3 bases, with 17 bases between. The CDR3 length is 15 residues. The germline CDR1 and CDR2 sequences are DFQATT and SNEGSKA (reference sequence). The CDR3 loop is CSASRAATAKETQYF. In DNA form, the CDR3 reads TGCAGTGCTAGTAGGGCGGCCACCGCTAAAGAGACCCAGTACTTC.

V gene TRBV2 combines with J gene TRBJ2-1; D might be TRBD1 (6 bases). The CDR3 consists of 14 residues. Trimming pared 2 bases from V and 5 bases from J, leaving 10 bases between. Germline loops: CDR1 SNHLY, CDR2 FYNNEI. Here the CDR3 DNA reads TGTGCCAGCAGTGAAAGGACAGCCAACAATGAGCAGTTCTTC. As protein: CASSERTANNEQFF.